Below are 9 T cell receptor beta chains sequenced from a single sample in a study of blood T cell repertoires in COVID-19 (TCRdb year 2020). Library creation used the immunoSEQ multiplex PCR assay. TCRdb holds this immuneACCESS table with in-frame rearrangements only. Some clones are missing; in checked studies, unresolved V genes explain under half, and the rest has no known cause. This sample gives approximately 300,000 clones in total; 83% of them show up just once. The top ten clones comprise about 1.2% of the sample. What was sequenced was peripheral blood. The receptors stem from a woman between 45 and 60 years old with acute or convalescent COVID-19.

The CDR3 region is CASSLRGRLAGPRPAKNIQYF. Written as DNA, the CDR3 is TGTGCCAGCAGCTTACGGGGGCGGCTAGCGGGACCCCGTCCGGCCAAAAACATTCAGTACTTC. The chain carries TRBV7-3 and TRBJ2-4, with TRBD2 matching 9 bases. Germline V gives CDR1 SGHTA, CDR2 FQGTGA. V was clipped by 2 bases and J by 1 base; unmatched bases: 18. The CDR3 contains 21 residues.

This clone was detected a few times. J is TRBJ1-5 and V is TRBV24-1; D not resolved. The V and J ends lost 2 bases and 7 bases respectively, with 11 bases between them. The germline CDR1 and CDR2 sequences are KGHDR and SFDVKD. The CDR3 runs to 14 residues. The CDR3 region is CATSDSTVIQPQHF. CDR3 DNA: TGTGCCACCAGTGATTCAACAGTCATACAGCCCCAGCATTTT.

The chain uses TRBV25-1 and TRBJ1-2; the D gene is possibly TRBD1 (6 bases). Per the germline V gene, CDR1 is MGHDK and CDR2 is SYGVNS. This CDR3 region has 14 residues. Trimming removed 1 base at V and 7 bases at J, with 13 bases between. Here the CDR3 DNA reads TGTGCCAGCAGTGAATCGGGGGGCTCCTTTGGCTACACCTTC. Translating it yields CASSESGGSFGYTF.

The CDR3 sequence: CASSPPRDLIYGYTF. CDR3 bases: TGTGCCAGCAGCCCCCCCCGGGATCTCATCTATGGCTACACCTTC. V usage is TRBV5-6 and J usage is TRBJ1-2; D is uncertain. Trimming stripped 4 bases from V and 4 bases from J, with 17 bases between. This CDR3 comprises 15 residues. Per germline, CDR1 SGHDT and CDR2 YYEEEE.

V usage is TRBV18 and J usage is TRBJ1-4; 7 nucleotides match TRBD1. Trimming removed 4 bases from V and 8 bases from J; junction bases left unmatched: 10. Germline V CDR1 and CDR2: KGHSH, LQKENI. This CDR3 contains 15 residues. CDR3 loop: CASSLGLGTVEKLFF. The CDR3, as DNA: TGTGCCAGCTCACTAGGGTTGGGGACAGTCGAAAAACTGTTTTTT.

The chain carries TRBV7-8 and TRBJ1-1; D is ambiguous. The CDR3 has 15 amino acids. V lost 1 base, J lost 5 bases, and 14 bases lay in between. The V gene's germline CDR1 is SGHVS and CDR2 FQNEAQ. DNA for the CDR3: TGTGCCAGCAGCTTAGTTGGCCGACCGGGTACTGAAGCTTTCTTT. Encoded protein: CASSLVGRPGTEAFF.

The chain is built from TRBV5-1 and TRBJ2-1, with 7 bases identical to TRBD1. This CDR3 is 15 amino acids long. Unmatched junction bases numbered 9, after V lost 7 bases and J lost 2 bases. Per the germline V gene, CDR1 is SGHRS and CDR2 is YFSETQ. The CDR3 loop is CASYEQDRTYNEQFF. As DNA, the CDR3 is TGCGCCAGCTATGAACAGGACAGGACCTACAATGAGCAGTTCTTC.

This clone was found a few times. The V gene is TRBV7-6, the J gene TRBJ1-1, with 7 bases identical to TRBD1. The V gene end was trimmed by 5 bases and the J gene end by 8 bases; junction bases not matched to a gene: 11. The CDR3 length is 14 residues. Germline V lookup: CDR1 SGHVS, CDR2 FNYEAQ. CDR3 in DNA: TGTGCCAGCAGCCCTAATCCGGGGACAGTCGAAGCTTTCTTT. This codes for CASSPNPGTVEAFF.

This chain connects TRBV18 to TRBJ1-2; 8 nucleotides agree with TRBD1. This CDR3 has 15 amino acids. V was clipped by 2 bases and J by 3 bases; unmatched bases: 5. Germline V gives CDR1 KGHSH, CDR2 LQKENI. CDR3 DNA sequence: TGTGCCAGCTCACCATGGACAGGGAAGGACTATGGCTACACCTTC. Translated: CASSPWTGKDYGYTF.